This T cell receptor beta chain was identified during a study of beta chain features in type 1 diabetes. Findings and caveats of the study: The VDJ junctions of type 1 diabetes patients carried fewer insertions and more deletions. When Type 1 diabetes patients were examined, their TCRB CDR3s proved moderately but significantly shorter in all four CD4+ subsets.

On this clone: Its antigen is unknown.

CDR3 length equals 14 residues. V gave up 8 bases and J gave up 0 bases, with 8 bases separating them. CDR1 and CDR2 (germline): SEHNR, FQNEAQ (reference sequence). What was sequenced were expressed TCRB transcripts, since all of the isolated RNA had been reverse transcribed. The method was immunoSEQ multiplex PCR; TCRdb's version includes in-frame clones alone and lacks a portion of them. The table lists around 140,000 clones, 9% of them singletons. The V call is TRBV7-9, the J call TRBJ2-6, with a tentative D call TRBD1 (5 bases). The receptor was isolated from a man aged 25-45 years with type 1 diabetes. The sequenced material came from central memory CD4+ T cells from blood. In DNA form, the CDR3 reads TGTGCCAGCCAAGACAGCTCTGGGGCCAACGTCCTGACTTTC. Residues: CASQDSSGANVLTF.